This TCR beta chain originates from a study of Graves' ophthalmopathy and Graves' hyperthyroidism. As for the study in general: Peripheral blood was obtained at first diagnosis, ahead of any treatment. Overall study findings and caveats: The majority of expanded thyroid clonotypes above 0.001 frequency also occurred in blood.

The CDR3 length is 12 residues. The germline V and J ends were trimmed by 7 bases and 8 bases, with 17 bases remaining between them. Germline CDR1 SQVTM, CDR2 ANQGSEA. RNA transcripts yielded amplified TCR beta CDR3 regions. HTBI primers served in a first-round RT-PCR, which a second-round multiplex PCR followed. TCRdb reprocessed the multiplex PCR reads with MiXCR, giving one entry per CDR3 protein. The table shows 220,000 or so distinct CDR3 sequences, with around a fifth occurring only once. The table lists this clonotype with many counts. Its target is not known. Clinicians made diagnoses from clinical symptoms, serum thyroxine, TRAb, thyroid ultrasound and orbital computed tomography. PBMCs stemmed from over 8.5 ml of fresh peripheral blood.

The chain carries TRBV29-1 and TRBJ1-2; TRBD1 might be the D (5 bases). Source material: peripheral blood. The receptor was isolated from a woman aged 45-65 years with Graves' ophthalmopathy. CDR3 sequence: CSAPRGGRGYTF. DNA for the CDR3: TGCAGCGCACCACGGGGCGGGAGGGGCTACACCTTC. The full variable domain, rest sourced from reference TRBV29-1 and TRBJ1-2, is SAVISQKPSRDICQRGTSLTIQCQVDSQVTMMFWYRQQPGQSLTLIATANQGSEATYESGFVIDKFPISRPNLTFSTLTVSNMSPEDSSIYLCSAPRGGRGYTFGSGTRLTVV.